The count of the clone carrying this T cell receptor (beta chain) is one. What it binds is unknown. The protocol was immunoSEQ multiplex PCR, while the TCRdb copy is restricted to in-frame clones and leaves out a portion. Of around 1,000,000 clones listed, about 72% are singletons. The data are from a study of shared clonotypes between healthy human individuals. Study details: Researchers assigned three CD4 naive, three CD4 memory, two CD8 naive and one CD8 memory plate to each donor. General observations from the study: Several donors held roughly 5% of naive CD4 clonotypes in common. Among non-shared clonotypes, generation probabilities were lower than among those shared by all four donors.

This sequence was found in a young man in good health. Some clones in this sample may be carry-over from other donors' samples. The specimen was memory CD4+ T cells from PBMCs. As for subset: CD45RA-negative fraction.

The CDR3 nucleotides read TGCGCCAGCAGTCATAACATGGGACAGATCTCCTACGAGCAGTACTTC. It codes for CASSHNMGQISYEQYF. The chain recombines TRBV23-1 with TRBJ2-7, with 7 bases that match TRBD1. TRBV23-1 is marked as an open reading frame, function uncertain. The CDR3 contains 16 residues. V shed 3 bases and J 0 bases; nucleotides not matched to a gene: 8.